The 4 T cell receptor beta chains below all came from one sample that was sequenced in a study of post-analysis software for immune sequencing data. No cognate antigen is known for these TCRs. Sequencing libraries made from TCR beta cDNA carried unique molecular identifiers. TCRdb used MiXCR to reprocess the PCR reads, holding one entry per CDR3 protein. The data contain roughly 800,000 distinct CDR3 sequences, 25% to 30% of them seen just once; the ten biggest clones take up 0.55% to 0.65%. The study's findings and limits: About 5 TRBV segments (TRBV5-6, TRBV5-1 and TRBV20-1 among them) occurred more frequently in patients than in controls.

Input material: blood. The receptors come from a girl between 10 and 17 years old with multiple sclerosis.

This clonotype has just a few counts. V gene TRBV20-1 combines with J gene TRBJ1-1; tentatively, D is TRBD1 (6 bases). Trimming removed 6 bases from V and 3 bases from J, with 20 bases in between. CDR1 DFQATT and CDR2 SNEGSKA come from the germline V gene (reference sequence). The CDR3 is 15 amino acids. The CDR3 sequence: CSAPRRGGRDTEAFF. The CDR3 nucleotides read TGCAGTGCGCCGAGAAGGGGGGGGAGAGACACTGAAGCTTTCTTT.

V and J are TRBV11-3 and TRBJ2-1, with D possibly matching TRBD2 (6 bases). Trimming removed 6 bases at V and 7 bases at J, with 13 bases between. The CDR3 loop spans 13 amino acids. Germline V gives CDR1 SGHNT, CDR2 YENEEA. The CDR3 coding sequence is TGTGCCAGCAGGTCTCCTAGCGCTAATGAGCAGTTCTTC. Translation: CASRSPSANEQFF.

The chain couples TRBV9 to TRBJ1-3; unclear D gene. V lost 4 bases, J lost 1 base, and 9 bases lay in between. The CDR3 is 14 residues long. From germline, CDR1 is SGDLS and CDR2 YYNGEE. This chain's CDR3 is CASSPGSSGNTIYF. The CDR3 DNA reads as TGTGCCAGCAGCCCGGGGAGTTCTGGAAACACCATATATTTT.

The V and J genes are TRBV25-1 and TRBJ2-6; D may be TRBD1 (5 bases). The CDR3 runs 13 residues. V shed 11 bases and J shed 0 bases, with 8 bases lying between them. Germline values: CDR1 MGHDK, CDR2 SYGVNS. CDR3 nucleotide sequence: TGTGCCGGGCAGGGCTCTGGGGCCAACGTCCTGACTTTC. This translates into CAGQGSGANVLTF.